The entry below gives a single T cell receptor beta chain sequence along with its context. As originally analysed: For nucleated cells, counts were estimated from reference gene primer amplification. The table came from immunoSEQ multiplex PCR; TCRdb's copy has only in-frame clones and leaves some out. V and J calls and clone size are those listed in that table; D and trimming were worked out from the DNA. Of approximately 35,000 clones in the sample, around 88% are singletons; the top ten hold around 4.9%. The data originate from a study of blood T cell repertoires in COVID-19. Study details: There were acute and convalescent COVID-19 samples, and they came from the United States, Italy and Spain.

The sample taken for sequencing was peripheral blood. The clonotype originates from a woman aged 70-85 years with active COVID-19.

CDR3 DNA: TGTGCCAGCAGCTCACAGAGGAACACTGAAGCTTTCTTT. Translating gives CASSSQRNTEAFF. J is TRBJ1-1 and V is TRBV14; no clear D. V was trimmed by 5 bases and J by 1 base, leaving 8 bases between them. Germline V gene lookup returns CDR1 SGHDN and CDR2 FVKESK. This CDR3 region has 13 residues.